Below, 15 T cell receptor beta chains from the same sample are listed, as sequenced in a study of blood T cell repertoires in COVID-19. Sequencing used immunoSEQ multiplex PCR; TCRdb keeps in-frame clones, though not all of them. The table has hundreds of thousands of clones, approximately 89% seen once; the top ten hold 11%. The sample taken for sequencing was peripheral blood. These receptors were collected from a woman in her twenties or thirties with COVID-19, enrolled during active disease.

The V call is TRBV6-2 or TRBV6-3, the J call TRBJ2-7, with 7 bases that match TRBD1. V lost 6 bases and J lost 2; bases outside the gene matches: 7. Per the germline V gene, CDR1 is MNHEY and CDR2 is SVGEGT. This CDR3 is built from 14 residues. The CDR3 nucleotides read TGTGCCAGCAGCAAGAACACAGGGGCCTACGAGCAGTACTTC. Protein: CASSKNTGAYEQYF.

The rearrangement joins TRBV2 to TRBJ2-2; TRBD2 aligns across 10 bases. The CDR3 has 18 amino acids. J lost 4 bases, V lost 1 base, and 9 bases had no gene match. The V gene's germline CDR1 is SNHLY and CDR2 FYNNEI. The CDR3 spells CASSEEEVSGGVTGELFF. The CDR3 DNA sequence: TGTGCCAGCAGTGAAGAAGAGGTGAGCGGGGGGGTCACCGGGGAGCTGTTTTTT.

The genes are TRBV13 and TRBJ2-7; 10 positions match TRBD2. Germline CDR1 and CDR2: PRHDT and FYEKMQ (reference sequence). The CDR3 spans 15 residues. J lost 4 bases, V lost 2 bases, and 5 bases had no gene match. As DNA, the CDR3 is TGTGCCAGCAGCTTATCAGTAGCGGGGGGATACGAGCAGTACTTC. This encodes CASSLSVAGGYEQYF.

This clone was detected only a few times. The rearrangement uses TRBV7-9 and TRBJ2-7, with TRBD2 as a possible D gene (5 bases). Trimming cost V 2 bases and J 3 bases, with 14 bases left between them. The germline CDR1 and CDR2 sequences are SEHNR and FQNEAQ (reference sequence). The CDR3 sequence is 15 residues long. This CDR3 is CASSLWAAGNYEQYF. In nucleotides, the CDR3 is TGTGCCAGCAGCTTATGGGCGGCCGGGAACTACGAGCAGTACTTC.

The rearrangement uses TRBV6-5 and TRBJ2-7; perhaps TRBD1 as D (5 bases). Per the germline V gene, CDR1 is MNHEY and CDR2 is SVGAGI. Trimming left V 6 bases short and J 0 bases short, with 12 bases between. There are 14 residues in the CDR3. The CDR3 reads CASSSTDSSYEQYF. CDR3 nucleotide sequence: TGTGCCAGCAGCTCGACAGATAGCTCCTACGAGCAGTACTTC.

This clone was seen a few times. The chain employs TRBV2 and TRBJ2-7; D is perhaps TRBD1 (6 bases). Germline V CDR1 and CDR2: SNHLY, FYNNEI. The CDR3 consists of 14 residues. The ends were cut back, 5 bases at V and 0 bases at J, with 11 bases in the middle. CDR3 DNA: TGTGCCAGCAGTCAGGACAGCACCTCCTACGAGCAGTACTTC. Its protein is CASSQDSTSYEQYF.

The chain is built from TRBV4-1 and TRBJ2-5, with D perhaps matching TRBD2 (7 bases). This CDR3 contains 15 residues. The ends were cut back, 1 base at V and 2 bases at J, with 11 bases in the middle. The germline gives CDR1 MGHRA, CDR2 YSYEKL. CDR3 region: CASSQAGGVQETQYF. The CDR3 nucleotides read TGCGCCAGCAGCCAAGCGGGGGGCGTTCAAGAGACCCAGTACTTC.

J is TRBJ1-6 and V is TRBV19; weak D call: TRBD1 (5 bases). This CDR3 is 15 amino acids long. CDR1 is LNHDA, CDR2 SQIVND, per germline (reference sequence). V was clipped by 5 bases and J by 7 bases, with 15 bases between them. The CDR3 DNA reads as TGTGCCAGTAGTGCCGGACAAACTCTAAATTCACCCCTCCACTTT. Translating gives CASSAGQTLNSPLHF.

The rearrangement links TRBV28 to TRBJ1-2; D may be TRBD1 (6 bases). The CDR3 extends over 12 amino acids. Looked up from germline, CDR1 is MDHEN and CDR2 is SYDVKM. Deletions cut 7 bases from V and 4 bases from J, with 10 bases between. CDR3 nucleotides: TGTGCCAGCATGGACAGCCTCTATGGCTACACCTTC. Translation: CASMDSLYGYTF.

J is TRBJ2-7 and V is TRBV19; D unresolved. The CDR3 is 13 residues long. Germline CDR1 reads LNHDA; CDR2 reads SQIVND (reference sequence). The V and J ends lost 5 bases and 1 base respectively, with 9 bases between them. The CDR3: CASSPFRSYEQYF. Here the CDR3 DNA reads TGTGCCAGTAGTCCGTTTCGGTCCTACGAGCAGTACTTC.

V and J are TRBV9 and TRBJ2-3, with no clear D. The germline V and J ends were trimmed by 0 bases and 3 bases, with 5 bases remaining between them. Per the germline V gene, CDR1 is SGDLS and CDR2 is YYNGEE. The length of the CDR3 is 13 residues. For the CDR3, the DNA is TGTGCCAGCAGCGTAGACCAGACAGATACGCAGTATTTT. Residues: CASSVDQTDTQYF. Full variable domain (outside the CDR3, taken from reference TRBV9 and TRBJ2-3): DSGVTQTPKHLITATGQRVTLRCSPRSGDLSVYWYQQSLDQGLQFLIQYYNGEERAKGNILERFSAQQFPDLHSELNLSSLELGDSALYFCASSVDQTDTQYFGPGTRLTVL.

The chain joins TRBV2 to TRBJ2-5; 8 bases agree with TRBD2. Germline lookup yields CDR1 SNHLY and CDR2 FYNNEI. The CDR3 is made up of 14 amino acids. V gave up 5 bases and J gave up 4 bases; unmatched junction bases: 6. DNA for the CDR3: TGTGCCAGCAGTTCGGGACTAGGGGCAGAGACCCAGTACTTC. Translated: CASSSGLGAETQYF.

This clone has only one observation. The rearrangement joins TRBV5-1 to TRBJ2-1; 12 bases line up with TRBD2. J lost 7 bases, V lost 7 bases, and 6 bases had no gene match. Germline V gene data show CDR1 as SGHRS and CDR2 as YFSETQ. The CDR3 extends over 14 amino acids. CDR3: CASQEGLAGNEQFF. In DNA, the CDR3 is TGCGCCAGCCAGGAGGGACTAGCGGGTAATGAGCAGTTCTTC.

This chain uses TRBV6-5 with TRBJ1-6; no clear D gene. V was shortened by 8 bases and J by 8 bases, with 16 bases between the two germline ends. Germline CDR1 is MNHEY and CDR2 is SVGAGI. The CDR3 covers 14 residues. CDR3: CASSGLSSDSPLHF. For the CDR3, the DNA is TGTGCCAGCTCCGGTTTGTCTTCGGATTCACCCCTCCACTTT.

This clone was seen just once. The V gene is TRBV7-9, the J gene TRBJ2-4; TRBD2 aligns across 7 bases. The J segment lost 7 bases and the V segment lost 5 bases, leaving 14 bases of the junction unmatched. This CDR3 is 16 amino acids long. Germline V CDR1 and CDR2: SEHNR, FQNEAQ (reference sequence). CDR3 residues: CASSHPGTIDGNIQYF. The CDR3 region has the DNA TGTGCCAGCAGCCATCCCGGGACTATAGACGGTAACATTCAGTACTTC.